The rows below give T cell receptor beta chains drawn from one sample of a study of blood T cell repertoires in COVID-19. Repertoires were generated with immunoSEQ multiplex PCR, while TCRdb's copy carries only in-frame clones and drops some. The data show 240,000 or so clones, about 85% seen once. Sequencing was done on a sample of peripheral blood. Receptors originate from a young man who had recovered from COVID-19. The CDR3 runs from the conserved cysteine through the conserved F or W. Each record gives: D gene, V gene, clone size, J gene, CDR3 DNA, CDR3 protein. A D gene is named only where the DNA matches it firmly. A clone size is listed for some rows: how often the clone was seen (once, few, many), or a class if it is expanded.

.	TRBV6-5	once	TRBJ2-3	TGTGCCAGCAGCGGGGGACCTACTGGAATTACGCAGTATTTT	CASSGGPTGITQYF
.	TRBV4-1	.	TRBJ2-5	TGCGCCAGCAGCCAAGCCTCCGGGAGAGGGGACCAAGAGACCCAGTACTTC	CASSQASGRGDQETQYF
TRBD2	TRBV7-8	.	TRBJ2-1	TGTGCCAGCAGCCCACCGCGGACGGGGGGCAATGAGCAGTTCTTC	CASSPPRTGGNEQFF
.	TRBV28	.	TRBJ2-1	TGTGCCAGCAGTTCCCCCCGGCGGGGCAAGAATGAGCAGTTCTTC	CASSSPRRGKNEQFF
TRBD1	TRBV5-1	.	TRBJ1-6	TGCGCCAGCAGCACCGGGACAGGGGATCGGTCACCCCTCCACTTT	CASSTGTGDRSPLHF
TRBD1	TRBV18	.	TRBJ2-3	TGTGCCAGCTCACTTTCAGGACAGGGGACAGATACGCAGTATTTT	CASSLSGQGTDTQYF
.	TRBV7-9	.	TRBJ1-2	TGTGCCAGCAGCTTAACAGGTCCAAACTATGGCTACACCTTC	CASSLTGPNYGYTF
.	TRBV5-5	.	TRBJ1-5	TGTGCCAGCAGCCCTTATAGGGGCAGTCAGCCCCAGCATTTT	CASSPYRGSQPQHF
TRBD2	TRBV18	.	TRBJ2-1	TGTGCCAGCTCACCGTCCCCGGGAGGGGTAAATGAGCAGTTCTTC	CASSPSPGGVNEQFF
TRBD2	TRBV2	.	TRBJ2-1	TGTGCCAGCGCGATTGTGGTGCTAGCGGGCTCCTCGGAGTTCTTC	CASAIVVLAGSSEFF
TRBD1	TRBV11-3	few	TRBJ1-4	TGTGCCATTCGACAGGGAACGGATGAAAAACTGTTTTTT	CAIRQGTDEKLFF
.	TRBV6-4	.	TRBJ1-4	TGTGCCAGCAGTGTAACTACTGGGGAAAAACTGTTTTTT	CASSVTTGEKLFF
TRBD2	TRBV9	once	TRBJ2-1	TGTGCCAGCAGCGTAACTAGCGGGAGGCACAATGAGCAGTTCTTC	CASSVTSGRHNEQFF
.	TRBV4-1	.	TRBJ2-5	TGCGCCAGCAGCCAAGGAAGGACAGCCGGTCGGCTTCAAGAGACCCAGTACTTC	CASSQGRTAGRLQETQYF
TRBD2	TRBV5-4	.	TRBJ2-3	TGTGCCAGCAGCGATCCCAGCGGGGGGGGAGGCACAGATACGCAGTATTTT	CASSDPSGGGGTDTQYF
.	TRBV5-4	.	TRBJ1-3	TGTGCCAGCAGCTTGAGAGGCGGAAACACCATATATTTT	CASSLRGGNTIYF
.	TRBV24-1	.	TRBJ2-1	TGTGCCACCAGTGATTTATCAGCGAGAACCTACAATGAGCAGTTCTTC	CATSDLSARTYNEQFF
TRBD2	TRBV6-2/TRBV6-3	.	TRBJ2-3	TGTGCCAGCAGTTACCTTGGCGGGGGGGCCAGTACGCAGTATTTT	CASSYLGGGASTQYF
TRBD1	TRBV7-7	few	TRBJ2-1	TGTGCCAGCAGCCCAAATTCCGGGACAGGGCTATTAGGGGAGCAGTTCTTC	CASSPNSGTGLLGEQFF
TRBD1	TRBV28	.	TRBJ2-2	TGTGCCAGCAGTTGGGACAGGACGAACACCGGGGAGCTGTTTTTT	CASSWDRTNTGELFF
TRBD1	TRBV2	.	TRBJ2-1	TGTGCCAGCAGAGCGAAGACAGGGGGCTCCTACAATGAGCAGTTCTTC	CASRAKTGGSYNEQFF
TRBD1	TRBV6-1	.	TRBJ1-1	TGTGCCAGCAGTGACGTCGGGACAGGGACTGAAGCTTTCTTT	CASSDVGTGTEAFF
TRBD1	TRBV29-1	.	TRBJ2-3	TGCAGCGTAACAGGGGGCCCCGCGGATACGCAGTATTTT	CSVTGGPADTQYF
TRBD1	TRBV7-9	few	TRBJ1-1	TGTGCCAGCAGTCGAAGGGACAGGGGCACTGAAGCTTTCTTT	CASSRRDRGTEAFF
.	TRBV20-1	once	TRBJ1-2	TGCAGTGCTAAGATCAGTGATGGCTACACCTTC	CSAKISDGYTF
TRBD2	TRBV9	once	TRBJ2-3	TGTGCCAGCAACGACCCAAGCGGGGCGAGCACAGATACGCAGTATTTT	CASNDPSGASTDTQYF
TRBD1	TRBV7-9	.	TRBJ1-2	TGTGCCAGCAGCTTATCGGGACAGGGGTCCTATGGCTACACCTTC	CASSLSGQGSYGYTF
.	TRBV6-5	few	TRBJ2-7	TGTGCCAGCACGTTACAGGGCGGGGGAAACGAGCAGTACTTC	CASTLQGGGNEQYF
.	TRBV3-1/TRBV3-2	few	TRBJ1-1	TGTGCCAGCAGCCAATCGAGACAGACAAACACTGAAGCTTTCTTT	CASSQSRQTNTEAFF
.	TRBV19	.	TRBJ2-3	TGTGCCAGTGGCGGGACCCCGCGCGGGGCTACGCAGTATTTT	CASGGTPRGATQYF
.	TRBV4-1	.	TRBJ1-6	TGCGCCAGCAGCCAAGGGGAGATGTATAATTCACCCCTCCACTTT	CASSQGEMYNSPLHF
.	TRBV11-2	.	TRBJ1-3	TGTGCCAGCAGCTCAAACCGGGTGCGGAACACCATATATTTT	CASSSNRVRNTIYF
TRBD1	TRBV7-8	few	TRBJ1-6	TGTGCCAGCAGCTTAGCGGGTCGTACAGGGGGTAATTCACCCCTCCACTTT	CASSLAGRTGGNSPLHF
TRBD2	TRBV2	.	TRBJ2-2	TGTGCCAGCAGTGGGATTATCGTGAGACTAGCCACCGGGGAGCTGTTTTTT	CASSGIIVRLATGELFF
.	TRBV7-3	.	TRBJ2-3	TGTGCCAGCAGCCCCTCTACAGGGACGGATACGCAGTATTTT	CASSPSTGTDTQYF
TRBD1	TRBV5-1	once	TRBJ2-3	TGCGCCAGCAGCCCGGACAGGCCAGATACGCAGTATTTT	CASSPDRPDTQYF
.	TRBV9	.	TRBJ1-1	TGTGCCAGCAGCGTAAACCCGACAGGAAACACTGAAGCTTTCTTT	CASSVNPTGNTEAFF
TRBD2	TRBV4-2	.	TRBJ2-6	TGTGCCAGCAGCCAATCTAGCGGGGGGCCCTCTGGGGCCAACGTCCTGACTTTC	CASSQSSGGPSGANVLTF
.	TRBV7-2	.	TRBJ1-1	TGTGCCAGCAGCTTTTGGGCAGGGATAATCGATGAAGCTTTCTTT	CASSFWAGIIDEAFF
.	TRBV2	.	TRBJ2-3	TGTGCCAGCACCCAGTCCCCCTCTCTAGAAGGACAGAACACAGATACGCAGTATTTT	CASTQSPSLEGQNTDTQYF